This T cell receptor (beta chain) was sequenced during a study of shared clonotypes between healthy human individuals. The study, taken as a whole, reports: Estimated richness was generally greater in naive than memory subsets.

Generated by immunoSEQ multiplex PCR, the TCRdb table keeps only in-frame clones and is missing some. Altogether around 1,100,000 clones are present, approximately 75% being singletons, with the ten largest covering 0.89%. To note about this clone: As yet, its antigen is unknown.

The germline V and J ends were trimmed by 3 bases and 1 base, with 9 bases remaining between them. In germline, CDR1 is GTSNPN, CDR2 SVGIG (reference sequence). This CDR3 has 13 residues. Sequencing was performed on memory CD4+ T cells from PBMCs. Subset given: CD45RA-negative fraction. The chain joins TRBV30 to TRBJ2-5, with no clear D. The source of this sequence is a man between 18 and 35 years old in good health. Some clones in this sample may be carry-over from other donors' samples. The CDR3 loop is CAWRPDPQETQYF. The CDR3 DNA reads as TGTGCCTGGAGGCCCGACCCCCAAGAGACCCAGTACTTC.